Each of the 28 T cell receptor beta chains below was sequenced from the same sample in a study of blood T cell repertoires in COVID-19. Only in-frame clones appear in the TCRdb table, and some are missing; sequencing was by immunoSEQ multiplex PCR. This sample has 95,000 to 150,000 clones, with less than 85% found just once. Sequenced material: peripheral blood. The origin of the receptors is a human donor with acute or convalescent COVID-19. The donor label of this sample is uncertain.

The chain recombines TRBV7-9 with TRBJ1-1; D ambiguous. The V end lost 3 bases, the J end lost 0 bases, and 17 bases lay between the germline ends. The germline V gene encodes CDR1 SEHNR and CDR2 FQNEAQ (reference sequence). The CDR3 consists of 17 residues. CDR3 residues: CASSFPSIPYMNTEAFF. The CDR3 nucleotides are TGTGCCAGCAGCTTCCCCTCGATCCCTTACATGAACACTGAAGCTTTCTTT.

The chain employs TRBV7-2 and TRBJ2-7, with D unclear. Germline assignment: CDR1 SGHTA and CDR2 FQGNSA. The V end lost 4 bases, the J end lost 3 bases, and 16 bases lay between the germline ends. This CDR3 is 15 amino acids long. CDR3 DNA: TGTGCCAGCAGCTCTAGGTCGAGGCAGCACTACGAGCAGTACTTC. It specifies CASSSRSRQHYEQYF.

The CDR3 DNA follows: TGTGCCAGCAGCTTTCTAGATGAGCAGTTCTTC. Its protein product is CASSFLDEQFF. The gene calls are TRBV11-2 and TRBJ2-1; D is unresolved. The CDR3 sequence is 11 residues long. The V end was cut by 3 bases, the J end by 8 bases, with 5 bases between. The germline V gene has CDR1 SGHAT and CDR2 FQNNGV.

This clone was detected only once. The chain carries TRBV9 and TRBJ1-3; TRBD1 might be the D (5 bases). This CDR3 contains 16 residues. The V end lost 1 base, the J end lost 1 base, and 12 bases lay between the germline ends. From germline, CDR1 is SGDLS and CDR2 YYNGEE. The CDR3 sequence: CASSVLTGRSGNTIYF. For the CDR3, the DNA is TGTGCCAGCAGCGTATTAACAGGTCGGTCTGGAAACACCATATATTTT.

This chain links TRBV5-1 with TRBJ2-3; D gene uncertain. The CDR3 sequence is 13 residues long. With 6 bases removed from V and 1 base from J, the gap between germline ends came to 9 bases. Germline V lookup: CDR1 SGHRS, CDR2 YFSETQ. The CDR3 sequence is CASTLSGTDTQYF. In nucleotides, the CDR3 is TGCGCCAGCACATTATCAGGCACAGATACGCAGTATTTT.

The table lists this clone with a count of one. The chain combines TRBV6-5 with TRBJ2-3; D possibly corresponds to TRBD1 (6 bases). Germline V gives CDR1 MNHEY, CDR2 SVGAGI. V lost 2 bases and J 8 bases, leaving 11 bases between the germline ends. CDR3 length: 13 residues. The CDR3 DNA follows: TGTGCCAGCAGTTACCGAACAGGGCTTACGCAGTATTTT. Translation gives CASSYRTGLTQYF.

This clone was recorded a few times. V is TRBV15 and J is TRBJ1-5; D gene unclear. This CDR3 comprises 17 residues. Trimming removed 0 bases from V and 0 bases from J, with 12 bases in between. Germline CDR1 is LNHNV and CDR2 is YYDKDF (reference sequence). The CDR3 here is CATSRDLGRNSNQPQHF. In DNA, the CDR3 is TGTGCCACCAGCAGAGATCTGGGCAGGAATAGCAATCAGCCCCAGCATTTT.

CDR3: CASSYLAGGYEQYV. In DNA, the CDR3 is TGCGCCAGCAGTTATCTAGCGGGGGGATACGAGCAGTACGTC. The chain has TRBV10-2 and TRBJ2-7, with 11 bases fitting TRBD2. The CDR3 runs 14 residues. CDR1 is WSHSY, CDR2 SAAADI, per germline. The V gene end was trimmed by 5 bases and the J gene end by 4 bases; junction bases not matched to a gene: 4.

By sample fraction, this clone is medium-sized. The V gene is TRBV24-1, the J gene TRBJ1-2; a weak D match, TRBD1 (6 bases). Per germline, CDR1 KGHDR and CDR2 SFDVKD. The length of the CDR3 is 14 residues. V dropped 3 bases and J dropped 5 bases, with 12 bases sitting between them. CDR3 nucleotide sequence: TGTGCCACCAGTGATGTGGACAGTCGATATGGCTACACCTTC. Encoded protein: CATSDVDSRYGYTF.

The V call is TRBV7-9, the J call TRBJ2-4; possible D gene TRBD1, 5 bases. Trimming left V 11 bases short and J 6 bases short, with 17 bases between. Germline CDR1 reads SEHNR; CDR2 reads FQNEAQ (reference sequence). This CDR3 is built from 13 residues. The CDR3 loop is CACSLGAGNIQYF. CDR3 nucleotides: TGTGCCTGCTCTTTAGGGGCTGGAAACATTCAGTACTTC.

V and J are TRBV10-3 and TRBJ2-5; TRBD1 is a possible D gene (6 bases). Trimming cost V 4 bases and J 1 base, with 10 bases left between them. The CDR3 is 14 amino acids. The germline V gene encodes CDR1 ENHRY and CDR2 SYGVKD. The CDR3 DNA follows: TGTGCCATCAGTGGTAGGGACACCCAAGAGACCCAGTACTTC. It codes for CAISGRDTQETQYF.

The rearrangement joins TRBV2 to TRBJ2-5; D perhaps matches TRBD2 (6 bases). V was pared by 7 bases and J by 13 bases, with 13 bases between. CDR1 is SNHLY and CDR2 is FYNNEI in the germline V gene. CDR3 length equals 10 residues. In nucleotides, the CDR3 is TGTGCCAGCACTTTGGGACTGACGTACTTC. Translated, it gives CASTLGLTYF. The full variable domain, completed using reference TRBV2 and TRBJ2-5, is EPEVTQTPSHQVTQMGQEVILRCVPISNHLYFYWYRQILGQKVEFLVSFYNNEISEKSEIFDDQFSVERPDGSNFTLKIRSTKLEDSAMYFCASTLGLTYFGPGTRLLVL.

This clone appeared a single time. V is TRBV12-3 or TRBV12-4 and J is TRBJ2-7; TRBD1 agrees at 7 bases. This CDR3 region has 13 residues. J was trimmed by 3 bases and V by 4 bases; bases with no gene match: 3. This CDR3 is CASSSGQSYEQYF. In nucleotides, the CDR3 is TGTGCCAGCAGTTCGGGACAGAGCTACGAGCAGTACTTC.

V gene TRBV7-9 combines with J gene TRBJ1-1; D is unclear. V was shortened by 0 bases and J by 5 bases, with 10 bases between the two germline ends. CDR1 is SEHNR and CDR2 is FQNEAQ in the germline V gene (reference sequence). The CDR3 length is 14 residues. CDR3 bases: TGTGCCAGCAGCTTAGCAGGGAGGTTGACTGAAGCTTTCTTT. Translation: CASSLAGRLTEAFF.

The chain combines TRBV28 with TRBJ2-7; possible D gene TRBD1, 5 bases. V gave up 6 bases and J gave up 3 bases, with 18 bases separating them. The CDR3 has 15 amino acids. Looked up from germline, CDR1 is MDHEN and CDR2 is SYDVKM. Written as DNA, the CDR3 is TGTGCCAGCAGACCTACAGGAAATTGGGACTACGAGCAGTACTTC. Its protein product is CASRPTGNWDYEQYF.

This clone was counted between two and nine times. The V call is TRBV13, the J call TRBJ1-2, with D uncertain. The CDR3 loop spans 12 amino acids. The V and J ends lost 5 bases and 10 bases respectively, with 14 bases between them. Per the germline V gene, CDR1 is PRHDT and CDR2 is FYEKMQ (reference sequence). The CDR3 coding sequence is TGTGCCAGCAGCCGGGGTTCTATGCCCTACACCTTC. Translated: CASSRGSMPYTF.

V and J are TRBV27 and TRBJ1-5; TRBD1 is a possible D gene (6 bases). Deletions cut 5 bases from V and 5 bases from J, with 10 bases between. This CDR3 is built from 13 residues. Germline V gene sequence: CDR1 MNHEY, CDR2 SMNVEV (reference sequence). CDR3: CASSQQGYQPQHF. Here the CDR3 DNA reads TGTGCCAGCAGTCAACAGGGTTATCAGCCCCAGCATTTT.

The V call is TRBV24-1, the J call TRBJ1-2; 8 nucleotides line up with TRBD1. The CDR3 covers 12 residues. CDR1 and CDR2 (germline): KGHDR, SFDVKD. Trimming removed 4 bases from V and 8 bases from J; junction bases left unmatched: 2. The CDR3 nucleotides read TGTGCCACCAGTGAAACAGGGGGAGGCTACACCTTC. It specifies CATSETGGGYTF.

This clone was recorded many times. The chain's CDR3 is CATSRTVSYEQYV. The CDR3 nucleotides read TGTGCCACCAGCAGAACAGTATCCTACGAGCAGTACGTC. The V gene is TRBV15, the J gene TRBJ2-7; D unclear. Trimming took 2 bases from V and 1 from J, leaving 6 bases between them. In germline, CDR1 is LNHNV, CDR2 YYDKDF (reference sequence). The CDR3 sequence is 13 residues long.

This rearrangement joins TRBV9 to TRBJ2-5; 9 nucleotides align to TRBD2. The V gene's germline CDR1 is SGDLS and CDR2 YYNGEE. The CDR3 is made up of 17 amino acids. The V segment lost 4 bases and the J segment 2 bases; nucleotides outside the gene matches: 12. The CDR3 is CASSQTLGRGGQETQYF. In nucleotides, the CDR3 is TGTGCCAGCAGCCAGACTCTGGGGCGGGGGGGTCAAGAGACCCAGTACTTC.

This clone was observed at least ten times. The chain uses TRBV14 and TRBJ2-7; 7 positions agree with TRBD1. CDR3 length: 15 residues. V gave up 3 bases and J gave up 0 bases; unmatched junction bases: 5. CDR1 and CDR2 (germline): SGHDN, FVKESK. CDR3 sequence reads: CASSQRDSSSYEQYF. CDR3 DNA sequence: TGTGCCAGCAGCCAGAGGGACAGCAGCTCCTACGAGCAGTACTTC.

The V call is TRBV5-1, the J call TRBJ2-3, with D possibly being TRBD2 (6 bases). Deletions cut 1 base from V and 0 bases from J, with 12 bases between. The CDR3 loop spans 16 amino acids. Germline values: CDR1 SGHRS, CDR2 YFSETQ. The CDR3 sequence: CASSLRGTQSTDTQYF. CDR3 nucleotide sequence: TGCGCCAGCAGCTTGCGAGGGACTCAAAGCACAGATACGCAGTATTTT.

The J gene is TRBJ2-3, the V gene TRBV5-1, with a possible D match to TRBD2 (5 bases). The CDR3 extends over 17 amino acids. V dropped 4 bases and J dropped 4 bases, with 22 bases sitting between them. Germline V CDR1 and CDR2: SGHRS, YFSETQ. CDR3 residues: CASSLVILGGYPDTQYF. The CDR3, as DNA: TGCGCCAGCAGCCTCGTCATCCTGGGCGGGTATCCAGATACGCAGTATTTT.

The rearrangement uses TRBV30 and TRBJ1-2; D unclear. V lost 0 bases and J 4 bases, leaving 9 bases between the germline ends. Germline-derived CDR1 and CDR2 are GTSNPN and SVGIG (reference sequence). The CDR3 runs 13 residues. The CDR3 spells CAWSVALSYGYTF. CDR3 coding DNA: TGTGCCTGGAGTGTAGCCCTGAGCTATGGCTACACCTTC.

V and J are TRBV6-6 and TRBJ1-6; D remains ambiguous. Germline V CDR1 and CDR2: MNHNY, SVGAGI (reference sequence). V gave up 5 bases and J gave up 1 base, with 12 bases separating them. CDR3 length: 16 residues. The DNA of the CDR3 is TGTGCCAGCAGTCCGGCCGGGGTTTCCTATAATTCACCCCTCCACTTT. It codes for CASSPAGVSYNSPLHF.

This clone was detected only a few times. This chain connects TRBV6-5 to TRBJ1-2, with D unresolved. The CDR3 runs to 14 residues. Between the trimmed V and J ends, which lost 6 bases and 8 bases, there was a span of 19 bases. Per the germline V gene, CDR1 is MNHEY and CDR2 is SVGAGI. The CDR3 DNA reads as TGTGCCAGCAGCTATACTCAGAACCCGGGGGGCTACACCTTC. Its translation: CASSYTQNPGGYTF.

This clone was detected only once. This chain uses TRBV6-5 with TRBJ2-5; D gene uncertain. The CDR3 covers 13 residues. The V and J ends lost 6 bases and 0 bases respectively, with 8 bases between them. Germline loops: CDR1 MNHEY, CDR2 SVGAGI. The CDR3 loop is CASRIAYQETQYF. The CDR3 nucleotides are TGTGCCAGCAGGATTGCGTACCAAGAGACCCAGTACTTC.

This clone was seen at least ten times. The chain has TRBV5-1 and TRBJ1-1, with 8 bases fitting TRBD1. Germline CDR1 SGHRS, CDR2 YFSETQ. The ends lost 4 bases at V and 6 bases at J; junction bases unmatched: 8. This CDR3 region has 14 residues. CDR3 coding DNA: TGCGCCAGCAGCCTTACAGGGGGTTTTCCTGAAGCTTTCTTT. Its translation is CASSLTGGFPEAFF.